This T cell receptor (beta chain) was captured in a study of molecular identifiers for immune sequencing clone quantification listed by TCRdb under 2018. For the study in its entirety: For a replicate experiment, the RNA from either 20,000 or 100,000 naive CD8 T cells was divided into five aliquots, and four of those aliquots went on to sequencing. This methods study benchmarked molecular-identifier clustering-based TCR repertoire sequencing (MIDCIRS) and TCR RNA copy counting, using CD8 T cells to do so.

Library preparation used PCR. Data came from an Illumina HiSeq 4000. Bulk TCR libraries were made following a previously described method, with the TCR primers given in Table S5. The Qiagen AllPrep DNA/RNA kit was used to purify total RNA. Before analysis, reads from multiple sequencing runs of one library were combined. Turning to the authors' computational methods: Reads were retained only if their TCR constant sequence matched exactly, and those retained reads were trimmed to 150 nt and grouped according to their 12-nt molecular barcodes. Reads in each barcode group were sub-clustered using a 15% Levenshtein threshold, and a quality-weighted consensus sequence was built for each RNA molecule. Non-functional sequences were discarded, and so were lower-count sequences lying one edit away from another sequence. On the basis of fitting two negative binomial distributions, barcode sub-clusters with fewer than 20% of the maximum read count were discarded. TCRdb handled the public reads itself, with Q25 trimming in fastp and clone calling in MiXCR, and kept productive beta chains. Rows matching on CDR3 protein sequence are summarized as one entry with the most common DNA and genes. TCRdb's processing, not the authors', yielded these V and J calls. The sample table records fewer than 100,000 distinct CDR3 sequences; around 20% of these occur just once. The ten top clones hold more than 0.85% of the sample.

Measured from the cysteine to the phenylalanine, the CDR3 is 16 residues long. Only the CDR3 region is kept as DNA, spanning 48 bases read in frame from base 1. V ends up 0 bases short and J 3 bases short, with an unmatched junction base count of 4. CDR1 and CDR2 are read off the germline V gene (reference sequence) as LGHDT and YNNKEL. This clonotype was counted a few times. Its antigen remains unidentified. A single base separates this from a much larger clone, so it may be a read error. Naive CD8 T cell libraries were made from about 21,000 to 970,000 sorted cells using 10%, 30% or 50% of purified RNA. Naive CD8 T cells were FACS-sorted as CD8+CD4-CCR7+CD45RA+ on a BD FACSAria II into RLT Plus buffer. Detection sensitivity was tested by spiking Jurkat RNA equal to over 8 TCR copies' worth into samples containing roughly 18,000-1,000,000 naive CD8 T cells. Enrichment of CD8 T cells was performed with RosetteSep CD8+ T Cell Enrichment Cocktail and Ficoll-Paque, after which ACK red cell lysis was carried out.

Points the paper makes about the study in general: When barcode sub-clustering was left out, chimeric consensus sequences inflated TCR diversity, with chimeras reaching as high as 47%. Spiked-in Jurkat TCR RNA (about ten copies' worth), which is not part of the donor repertoire, was contained in the naive libraries. Modeling gave roughly 2.9 recovered TCR RNA copies per cell versus around 10 by digital PCR, implying about 30% capture efficiency. Highly expanded clone sizes could be underestimated if identical TCR molecules share a barcode. Spiked-in Jurkat TCR RNA equal to a single cell's worth was reported to be detectable even within one million naive CD8 T cells. In CMV-specific effector cells, clones with more than 20 RNA copies accounted for over 97% of molecules, whereas in naive cells such clones accounted for under 1%.

The chain was built from TRBV3-1 and TRBJ2-4; TRBD2 fits 8 bases in the junction. Sequencing was performed on naive CD8+ T cells from blood, with Jurkat cell RNA spiked in. The sample's cell subset or site label, decoded: FACS-sorted CD8+CD4-CCR7+CD45RA+ naive T cells. This receptor was taken from a human donor in good health. Some libraries in this study had Jurkat cell RNA spiked in. The DNA is as follows: TGTGCCAGCAGCCAAGAGACTAGCGACCACAAAAACATTCAGTACTTC. Its coded protein is CASSQETSDHKNIQYF.